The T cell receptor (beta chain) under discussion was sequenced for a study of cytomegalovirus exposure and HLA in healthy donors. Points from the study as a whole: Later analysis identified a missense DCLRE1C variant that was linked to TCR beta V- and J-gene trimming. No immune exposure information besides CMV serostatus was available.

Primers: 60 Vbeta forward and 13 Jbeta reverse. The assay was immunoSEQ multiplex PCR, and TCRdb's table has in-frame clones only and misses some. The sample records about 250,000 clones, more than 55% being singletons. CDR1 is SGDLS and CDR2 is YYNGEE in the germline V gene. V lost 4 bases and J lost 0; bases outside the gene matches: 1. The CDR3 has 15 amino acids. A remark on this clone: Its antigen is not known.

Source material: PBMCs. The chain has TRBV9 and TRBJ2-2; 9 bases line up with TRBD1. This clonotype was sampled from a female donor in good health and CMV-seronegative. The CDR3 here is CASSRTGANTGELFF. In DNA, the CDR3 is TGTGCCAGCAGCCGGACAGGGGCGAACACCGGGGAGCTGTTTTTT.